Below, one TCR beta chain is given with its context. The data belong to a study of blood T cell repertoires in COVID-19. Study overall: The origin of the acute and convalescent COVID-19 samples was the United States, Italy and Spain. Sources were T cells, B-cell-depleted T cells, or PBMCs; the material itself was cDNA or gDNA.

In the source study's methods: Amplified reference gene primers provided the basis for estimating nucleated cell counts. Profiled with immunoSEQ multiplex PCR; TCRdb holds only in-frame clones, not every one. D and trimming were read from the DNA, whereas the V and J calls and clone size are those reported in that table. This table has around 56,000 clones, roughly nine tenths appearing once. CDR1 is MDHEN, CDR2 SYDVKM, per germline. This CDR3 contains 16 residues. V was clipped by 4 bases and J by 2 bases, with 18 bases between them. The chain carries TRBV28 and TRBJ2-7; the D gene is possibly TRBD2 (5 bases). Sequenced material: peripheral blood. The sequence derives from a woman aged 55-69 years with active or convalescent COVID-19. Written as DNA, the CDR3 is TGTGCCAGCAGTTCTGATACCCTAGGGAGCCCCTACGAGCAGTACTTC. It codes for CASSSDTLGSPYEQYF.